These 8 T cell receptor beta chains were sequenced from one sample in a study of cytomegalovirus exposure and HLA in healthy donors. This PCR relied on a set of 60 Vbeta primers and 13 Jbeta primers. Clones were read by immunoSEQ multiplex PCR, and TCRdb kept only the in-frame ones, dropping some. The table has roughly 190,000 clones, roughly four fifths seen once. Sequencing input: PBMCs. These receptors came from a woman in her twenties or thirties in good health and CMV-seropositive.

The chain couples TRBV29-1 to TRBJ2-3; D perhaps matches TRBD2 (6 bases). V lost 7 bases to trimming and J lost 7 bases, with 18 bases between them. CDR3 length equals 13 residues. Germline CDR1 reads SQVTM; CDR2 reads ANQGSEA. The CDR3 DNA sequence: TGCAGCGGGGGAGGAGAGGGGTGGAATACGCAGTATTTT. Encoded protein: CSGGGEGWNTQYF.

This chain links TRBV6-1 with TRBJ1-5; weak D call: TRBD1 (5 bases). Germline-derived CDR1 and CDR2 are MNHNS and SASEGT. Trimming took off 5 bases at V and 6 bases at J, with 14 bases between the two ends. The CDR3 totals 14 residues. DNA for the CDR3: TGTGCCAGCAGTCTTGGGGGGTCTCTTCAGCCCCAGCATTTT. Translation: CASSLGGSLQPQHF.

The genes are TRBV19 and TRBJ2-2; D may be TRBD1 (6 bases). The germline V gene encodes CDR1 LNHDA and CDR2 SQIVND (reference sequence). There are 16 residues in the CDR3. Trimming took off 7 bases at V and 0 bases at J, with 15 bases between the two ends. CDR3 sequence reads: CASKSGTPSNTGELFF. CDR3 in DNA: TGTGCCAGTAAATCTGGGACACCATCGAACACCGGGGAGCTGTTTTTT.

The chain carries TRBV5-4 and TRBJ2-1; 11 bases align to TRBD1. J was trimmed by 3 bases and V by 4 bases; bases with no gene match: 9. Germline loops: CDR1 SGHNT, CDR2 YYREEE (reference sequence). The CDR3 runs 17 residues. CDR3 sequence (DNA): TGTGCCAGCAGCCGGAAAGGGACAGGGGGGTTCTACAATGAGCAGTTCTTC. Translated: CASSRKGTGGFYNEQFF.

The table lists this clone with a few counts. V gene TRBV15 combines with J gene TRBJ2-7; 10 bases are a match to TRBD2. This CDR3 is 15 amino acids long. V dropped 0 bases and J dropped 9; count of bases not matched to a gene: 8. From germline, CDR1 is LNHNV and CDR2 YYDKDF (reference sequence). The CDR3 loop reads CATSRDASGSWMQYF. The CDR3 DNA is TGTGCCACCAGCAGAGATGCTAGCGGGAGCTGGATGCAGTACTTC.

This chain uses TRBV7-9 with TRBJ2-7; 8 nucleotides align to TRBD2. CDR1 and CDR2 from the germline V gene are SEHNR and FQNEAQ (reference sequence). V shed 7 bases, J shed 3 bases, and the junction held 17 bases outside the gene matches. This CDR3 comprises 17 residues. CDR3 in amino acids: CASTPPLATSGHYEQYF. Here the CDR3 DNA reads TGTGCCAGCACCCCCCCCCTGGCAACTAGCGGACACTACGAGCAGTACTTC. The full variable domain, rest sourced from reference TRBV7-9 and TRBJ2-7, is DTGVSQNPRHKITKRGQNVTFRCDPISEHNRLYWYRQTLGQGPEFLTYFQNEAQLEKSRLLSDRFSAERPKGSFSTLEIQRTEQGDSAMYLCASTPPLATSGHYEQYFGPGTRLTVT.

The V and J genes are TRBV7-7 and TRBJ2-1, with 7 positions matching TRBD2. J was trimmed by 7 bases and V by 4 bases; bases with no gene match: 10. The CDR3 covers 15 residues. The germline V gene has CDR1 SSHAT and CDR2 FNYEAQ (reference sequence). The CDR3 spells CASSSPSGILNEQFF. Here the CDR3 DNA reads TGTGCCAGCAGCTCTCCCAGCGGGATTTTAAATGAGCAGTTCTTC.

Only one count was recorded for this clone. The CDR3, as DNA: TGTGCCAGCACCCTAAGGGGGTACAATGAGCAGTTCTTC. This encodes CASTLRGYNEQFF. This chain connects TRBV28 to TRBJ2-1; perhaps TRBD1 as D (6 bases). The germline V gene has CDR1 MDHEN and CDR2 SYDVKM. Trimming took 7 bases from V and 4 from J, leaving 11 bases between them. CDR3 length equals 13 residues.